Listed below are T cell receptor beta chains from one sample, sequenced in a study of blood T cell repertoires in COVID-19. The method was immunoSEQ multiplex PCR; TCRdb's version includes in-frame clones alone and lacks a portion of them. The repertoire holds more than 200,000 clones, with approximately 80% as singletons. The sample taken for sequencing was PBMCs or T cells enriched from blood (not recorded which). The receptors were sampled from a woman aged 40 to 50 with acute COVID-19. Each CDR3 is given with its conserved first and last residue. Fields, in order: clone size, D gene, V gene, J gene, CDR3 length, CDR3 DNA, CDR3 protein. The D gene is left open where the match is weak. Size tells how often a clone was seen (once, few, many) or the class of an expanded clone, and some rows leave it out.

abundance: .; d_gene: TRBD1; v_gene: TRBV30; j_gene: TRBJ1-1; len: 14; CDR3nt: TGTGCCTGGAGTAGCGGAGGGGGCGGCACTGAAGCTTTCTTT; CDR3aa: CAWSSGGGGTEAFF
abundance: .; d_gene: TRBD2; v_gene: TRBV11-2; j_gene: TRBJ2-7; len: 16; CDR3nt: TGTGCCAGCAGCCAAATAGCGGGAGTAAGCTCCTACGAGCAGTACTTC; CDR3aa: CASSQIAGVSSYEQYF
abundance: .; d_gene: TRBD1; v_gene: TRBV15; j_gene: TRBJ1-1; len: 16; CDR3nt: TGTGCCACCAGCAGAGCTTCGGGACAGGGTGGAACTGAAGCTTTCTTT; CDR3aa: CATSRASGQGGTEAFF
abundance: once; d_gene: .; v_gene: TRBV23-1; j_gene: TRBJ2-3; len: 17; CDR3nt: TGCGCCAGCGGGCGGGATCCCCGAGGTCCACACACAGATACGCAGTATTTT; CDR3aa: CASGRDPRGPHTDTQYF
abundance: .; d_gene: TRBD1; v_gene: TRBV10-3; j_gene: TRBJ2-1; len: 15; CDR3nt: TGTGCCACCCGGGGTTCAGGGGGCGAGTACAATGAGCAGTTCTTC; CDR3aa: CATRGSGGEYNEQFF
abundance: .; d_gene: .; v_gene: TRBV12-3/TRBV12-4; j_gene: TRBJ1-1; len: 13; CDR3nt: TGTGCCAGCGGAGTCGGGGGAGGGGCTGAAGCTTTCTTT; CDR3aa: CASGVGGGAEAFF
abundance: .; d_gene: .; v_gene: TRBV4-3; j_gene: TRBJ1-2; len: 15; CDR3nt: TGCGCCAGCAGCCGAGAGGCTGTCGGGGTTTTGGGCTACACCTTC; CDR3aa: CASSREAVGVLGYTF
abundance: .; d_gene: TRBD1; v_gene: TRBV30; j_gene: TRBJ1-1; len: 13; CDR3nt: TGTGCCTGGACACCAGGGGGCAGGGCTGAAGCTTTCTTT; CDR3aa: CAWTPGGRAEAFF
abundance: .; d_gene: TRBD2; v_gene: TRBV5-1; j_gene: TRBJ2-2; len: 16; CDR3nt: TGCGCCAGCAGCCTGGGACTAGCGGGTAACACCGGGGAGCTGTTTTTT; CDR3aa: CASSLGLAGNTGELFF
abundance: few; d_gene: .; v_gene: TRBV9; j_gene: TRBJ2-3; len: 16; CDR3nt: TGTGCCAGCAGCGTAGGAGGATTAGTGATGGCAGATACGCAGTATTTT; CDR3aa: CASSVGGLVMADTQYF
abundance: .; d_gene: .; v_gene: TRBV19; j_gene: TRBJ1-1; len: 13; CDR3nt: TGTGCCAGTAGTCCAACCCGGGACACTGAAGCTTTCTTT; CDR3aa: CASSPTRDTEAFF